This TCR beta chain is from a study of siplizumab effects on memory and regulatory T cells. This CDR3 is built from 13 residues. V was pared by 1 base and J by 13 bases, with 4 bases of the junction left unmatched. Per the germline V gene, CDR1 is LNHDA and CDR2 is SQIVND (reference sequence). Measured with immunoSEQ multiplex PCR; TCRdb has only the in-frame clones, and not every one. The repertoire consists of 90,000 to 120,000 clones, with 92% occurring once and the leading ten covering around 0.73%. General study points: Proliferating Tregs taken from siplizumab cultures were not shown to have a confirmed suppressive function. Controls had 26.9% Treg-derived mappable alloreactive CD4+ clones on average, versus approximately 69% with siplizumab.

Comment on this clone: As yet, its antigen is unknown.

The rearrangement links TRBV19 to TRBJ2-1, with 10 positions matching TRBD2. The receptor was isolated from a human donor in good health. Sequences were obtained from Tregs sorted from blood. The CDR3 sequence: CASSIAGTSVQFF. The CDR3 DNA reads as TGTGCCAGTAGTATAGCAGGGACTAGCGTTCAGTTCTTC.